This T cell receptor (beta chain) is drawn from a study of CD8 T cells in ankylosing spondylitis (dated 2017 in TCRdb). In terms of the full investigation: The study profiled T cell receptor beta repertoires in healthy donors and ankylosing spondylitis patients to find disease-linked TCR variants. Samples of peripheral blood were taken, and for ankylosing spondylitis patients, synovial fluid was collected as well. In total, the full study cohort was made up of roughly 110 healthy donors and 25 or so ankylosing spondylitis patients.

From cysteine to phenylalanine, the CDR3 is 17 amino acids long. Here the CDR3 DNA is all that survives: 51 bases in frame from base 1. In the germline V gene, CDR1 corresponds to MGHRA and CDR2 to YSYEKL. From V the trimming removes 5 bases and from J it removes 2 bases, while the gene matches leave 9 bases of the junction unaccounted for. Data came from an Illumina HiSeq 2500. TCR beta libraries were prepared by quantitative 5'-RACE with molecular barcodes. Per the original workflow: To identify disease-linked TCR variants, a new computational method was used, one built on a probabilistic model of VDJ rearrangement. Starting from the raw public reads, TCRdb applied fastp trimming at Q25, assembled clones with MiXCR and retained in-frame beta chains. Here each entry gathers all rows of one CDR3 protein and keeps the most common genes and DNA. These V and J calls rely on TCRdb rather than the paper's analysis. This sample gives about 150,000 distinct CDR3 sequences in total; about 42% of them show up just once. The top ten clones comprise 12% to 15% of the sample.

Note on this clonotype: Its antigen has not been determined. Base qualities are not provided; no much larger clone lies one nucleotide away.

For each ankylosing spondylitis patient, the synovial fluid sample was matched to a blood sample from that same patient. The research as a whole found: A CD8+ phenotype was shown by the disease-linked clones, which were found at relatively low frequencies in peripheral blood. Some motif variants were previously reported in synovial fluid and blood of reactive arthritis patients, suggesting common disease-initiation mechanisms. The disease-linked clones were reported as significantly enriched in matched synovial fluid samples from ankylosing spondylitis patients. Blood from ankylosing spondylitis patients appeared to be characterized by a TCR beta motif composed of 7 to 9 highly homologous amino acid variants.

This sequence was found in a male donor with ankylosing spondylitis. The sequence is built from TRBV4-1 and TRBJ2-6; a stretch of 7 junction bases matches TRBD1. The sample consisted of synovial fluid, either unsorted or a sorted T cell fraction (not recorded which). The DNA sequence follows: TGCGCCAGCAGCAACCGACAGGGACAAACTGGGGCCAACGTCCTGACTTTC. Translation gives CASSNRQGQTGANVLTF.